The sequence of this T cell receptor beta chain was determined in a study of T-cell memory formation after mild COVID-19 (dated by TCRdb to the early 2020s). General notes on the study: Most TCR sequence clusters were specific to one of the two donors. T-cell clones expanding and contracting after mild COVID-19 in a couple of donors were tracked by longitudinal TCRalpha and TCRbeta repertoire sequencing. Two young, previously healthy adult volunteers made up the cohort, one male and one female. Summary of the overall study and its limitations: Whether the second-wave clones peaking on day 37 were SARS-CoV-2 specific was not confirmed. Clones contracting from day 15 to 85 had balanced CD4/CD8 phenotypes, while a second wave expanding from day 15 to 37 was biased towards CD4+. Only a couple of mild cases were covered in the study, and larger cohorts including severe cases with pre-infection samples were considered necessary. The detection of some responding clones in pre-infection memory suggests that pre-existing cross-reactive memory T cells joined the SARS-CoV-2 response. Contracting CD4+ clones turned up mainly in the CM and EM memory subsets, whereas EMRA was where CD8+ clones were enriched.

Ficoll-Paque density gradient centrifugation was used to isolate PBMCs. This sample was sequenced with an Illumina NovaSeq 6000. TCRalpha and TCRbeta cDNA libraries were constructed by 5'RACE with constant-segment primers, with sample barcodes and unique molecular identifiers being introduced. Trizol reagent was used to extract RNA from every sample. Library amplification was performed in two PCR steps, and a second sample barcode and Illumina TruSeq adapters were introduced in the second step. Sequencing of libraries was performed on an Illumina NovaSeq with 2 x 150 bp paired-end reads. In the source study's methods: With migec v1.2.7, reads were demultiplexed and then collapsed into UMI-guided consensus sequences. With mixcr v2.1.11, UMI consensuses were aligned to TRA and TRB V and J templates and assembled into clonotypes. A clonotype was counted as expanded or contracted only if both edgeR and NoisET called the change significant, with noise models trained on biological replicates. For edgeR calls, the thresholds were a false discovery rate-adjusted p below 0.01 and a log2 fold-change of 1. As an exploratory analysis of dynamics, max-normalized trajectories of the 1000 most abundant clonotypes were examined with PCA combined with hierarchical clustering. Separately sequenced CD4+ and CD8+ repertoires were used to assign a CD4 or CD8 phenotype to each responding clone. Starting from the raw public reads, TCRdb applied fastp trimming at Q25, assembled clones with MiXCR and retained in-frame beta chains. Here each entry gathers all rows of one CDR3 protein and keeps the most common genes and DNA. These V and J calls derive from TCRdb rather than the authors' analysis. For this sample there are around 410,000 distinct CDR3 sequences; under 25% appear just once. The ten largest clones take up 10% to 15% of the sample.

A note on this clonotype: Its antigen remains undetermined. No much larger clone exists at a distance of one base, and base qualities are not known.

The CDR3 starts with the cysteine, ends with the phenylalanine, and has 15 residues. Only CDR3 DNA remains: 45 bases, in frame from the first base. The germline V gene provides CDR1 SGHRS and CDR2 YFSETQ. From V the trimming removes 4 bases and from J it removes 1 base, while the gene matches leave 6 bases of the junction unaccounted for. Rearrangement joined TRBV5-1 to TRBJ2-7; 9 bases in the junction line up with TRBD1. This sequence was found in an adult woman who had mild COVID-19 (a few samples of this study predate the infection). The sample titles of this study are shuffled in the database, so cell type and time point are left out; the donor was told from shared clones. Sample: PBMCs or a T cell subset sorted from them (not recorded which). The nucleotide sequence is given as TGCGCCAGCAGCCTCCGGGACAGGGTATCCTACGAGCAGTACTTC. This codes for CASSLRDRVSYEQYF.